This T cell receptor (beta chain) was identified during a study of preoperative IRX-2 immunotherapy in early breast cancer. Sequencing used immunoSEQ multiplex PCR; TCRdb keeps in-frame clones, though not all of them. The data contain 40,000 or so clones, around 96% of them singletons. CDR1 is SQVTM, CDR2 ANQGSEA, per germline. This CDR3 spans 13 amino acids. Documented treatment: preoperative locoregional IRX-2 cytokine immunotherapy. Samples came from a phase Ib trial of preoperative locoregional IRX-2 cytokine immunotherapy. This receptor was identified in a human donor with breast cancer. This specimen was tumor tissue, taken after IRX-2 immunotherapy. V usage is TRBV29-1 and J usage is TRBJ2-5; D is unresolved. The end of the DNA fits TRBJ2-7 better, so the J call may be wrong. The CDR3 reads CSVVGPLAYEQYF. The CDR3 DNA follows: TGCAGCGTTGTAGGACCCCTGGCCTACGAGCAGTACTTC.